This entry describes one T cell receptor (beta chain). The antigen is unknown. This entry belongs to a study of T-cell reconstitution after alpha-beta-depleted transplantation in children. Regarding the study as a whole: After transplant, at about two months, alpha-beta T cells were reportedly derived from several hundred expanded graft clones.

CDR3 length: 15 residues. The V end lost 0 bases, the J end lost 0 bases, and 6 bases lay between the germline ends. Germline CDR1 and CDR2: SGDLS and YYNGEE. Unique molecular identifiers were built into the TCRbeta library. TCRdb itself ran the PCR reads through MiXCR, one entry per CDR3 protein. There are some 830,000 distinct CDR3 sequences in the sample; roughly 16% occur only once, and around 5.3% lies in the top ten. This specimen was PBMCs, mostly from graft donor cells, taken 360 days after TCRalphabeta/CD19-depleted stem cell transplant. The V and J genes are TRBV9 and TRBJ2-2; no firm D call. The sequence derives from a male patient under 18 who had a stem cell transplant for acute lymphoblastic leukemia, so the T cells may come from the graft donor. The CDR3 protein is CASSVGQANTGELFF. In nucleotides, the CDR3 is TGTGCCAGCAGCGTAGGCCAGGCGAACACCGGGGAGCTGTTTTTT.